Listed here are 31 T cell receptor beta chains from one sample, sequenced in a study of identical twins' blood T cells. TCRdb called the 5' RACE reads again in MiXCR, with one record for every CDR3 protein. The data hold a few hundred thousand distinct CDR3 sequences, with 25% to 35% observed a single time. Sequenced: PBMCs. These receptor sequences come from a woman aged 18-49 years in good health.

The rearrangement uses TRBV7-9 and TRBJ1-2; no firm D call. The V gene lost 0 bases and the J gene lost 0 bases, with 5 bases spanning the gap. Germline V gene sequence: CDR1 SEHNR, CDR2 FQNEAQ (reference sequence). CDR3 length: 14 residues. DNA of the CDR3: TGTGCCAGCAGCTTAGCTCATACTAACTATGGCTACACCTTC. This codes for CASSLAHTNYGYTF.

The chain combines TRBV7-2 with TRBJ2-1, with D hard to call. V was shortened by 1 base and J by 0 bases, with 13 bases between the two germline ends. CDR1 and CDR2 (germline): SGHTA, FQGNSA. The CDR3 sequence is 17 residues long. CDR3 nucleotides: TGTGCCAGCAGCTTAGTGGGCTACTTGAGCTCCTACAATGAGCAGTTCTTC. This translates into CASSLVGYLSSYNEQFF.

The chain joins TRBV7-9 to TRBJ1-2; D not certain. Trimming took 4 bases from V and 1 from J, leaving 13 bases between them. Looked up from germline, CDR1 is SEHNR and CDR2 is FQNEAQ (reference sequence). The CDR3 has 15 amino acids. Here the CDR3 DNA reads TGTGCCAGCAGCTACACAAGTGGGAATAACTATGGCTACACCTTC. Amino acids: CASSYTSGNNYGYTF.

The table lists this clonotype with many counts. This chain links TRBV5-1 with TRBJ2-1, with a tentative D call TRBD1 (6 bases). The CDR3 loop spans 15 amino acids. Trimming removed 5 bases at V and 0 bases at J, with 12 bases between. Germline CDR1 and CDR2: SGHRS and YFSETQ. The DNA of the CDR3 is TGCGCCAGCAGACTTACAGGGAGCTCCTACAATGAGCAGTTCTTC. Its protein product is CASRLTGSSYNEQFF.

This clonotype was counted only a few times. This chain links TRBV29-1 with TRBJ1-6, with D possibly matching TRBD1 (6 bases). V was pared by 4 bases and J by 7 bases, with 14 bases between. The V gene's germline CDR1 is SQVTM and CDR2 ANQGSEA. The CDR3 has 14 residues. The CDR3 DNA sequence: TGCAGCGTTGCAACGGGACAACTCAATTCACCCCTCCACTTT. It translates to CSVATGQLNSPLHF.

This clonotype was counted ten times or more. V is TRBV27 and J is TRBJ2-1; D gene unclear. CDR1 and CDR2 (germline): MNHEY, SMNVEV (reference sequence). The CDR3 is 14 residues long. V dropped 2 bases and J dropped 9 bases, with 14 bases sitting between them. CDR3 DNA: TGTGCCAGCAGTTTACGCGGACGCACCGGTGAGCAGTTCTTC. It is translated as CASSLRGRTGEQFF.

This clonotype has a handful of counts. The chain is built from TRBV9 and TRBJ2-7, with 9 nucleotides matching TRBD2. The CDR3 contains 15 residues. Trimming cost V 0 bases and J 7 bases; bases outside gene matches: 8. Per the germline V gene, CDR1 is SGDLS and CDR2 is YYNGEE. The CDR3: CASSVATSGLREQYF. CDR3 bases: TGTGCCAGCAGCGTAGCAACTAGCGGGCTCCGGGAGCAGTACTTC.

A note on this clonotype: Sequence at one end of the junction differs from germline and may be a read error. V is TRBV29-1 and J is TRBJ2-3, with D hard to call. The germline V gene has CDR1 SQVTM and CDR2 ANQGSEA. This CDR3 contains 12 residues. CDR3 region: CSVEENTDTRYF. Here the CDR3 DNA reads TGCAGCGTTGAAGAAAACACAGATACGCGGTATTTT.

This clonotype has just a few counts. The CDR3: CASSGRSWSYEQYF. The DNA of the CDR3 is TGTGCCAGCAGCGGGCGTAGTTGGTCCTACGAGCAGTACTTC. The gene calls are TRBV7-2 and TRBJ2-7, with D hard to call. Trimming stripped 5 bases from V and 1 base from J, with 12 bases between. CDR1 and CDR2 from the germline V gene are SGHTA and FQGNSA. The CDR3 has 14 residues.

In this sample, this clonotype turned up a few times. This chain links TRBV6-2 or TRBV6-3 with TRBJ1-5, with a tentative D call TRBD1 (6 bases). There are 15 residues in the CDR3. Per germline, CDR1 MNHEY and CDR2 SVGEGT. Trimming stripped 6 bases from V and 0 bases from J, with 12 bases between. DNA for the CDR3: TGTGCCAGCAGCCCCGACAGGATTAGCAATCAGCCCCAGCATTTT. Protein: CASSPDRISNQPQHF.

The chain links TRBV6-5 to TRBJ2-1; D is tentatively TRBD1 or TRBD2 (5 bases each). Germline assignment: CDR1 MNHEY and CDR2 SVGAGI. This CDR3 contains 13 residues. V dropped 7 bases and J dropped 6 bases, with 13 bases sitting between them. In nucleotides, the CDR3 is TGTGCCAGCATCCGACCGGGGACCAATGAGCAGTTCTTC. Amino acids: CASIRPGTNEQFF.

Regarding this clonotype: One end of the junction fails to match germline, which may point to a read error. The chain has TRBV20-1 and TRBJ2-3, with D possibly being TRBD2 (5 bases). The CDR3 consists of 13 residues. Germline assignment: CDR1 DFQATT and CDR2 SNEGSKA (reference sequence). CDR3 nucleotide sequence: TGCAGTGCTAGAGATTCGGGATCAGATGCGCAGTATTTT. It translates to CSARDSGSDAQYF.

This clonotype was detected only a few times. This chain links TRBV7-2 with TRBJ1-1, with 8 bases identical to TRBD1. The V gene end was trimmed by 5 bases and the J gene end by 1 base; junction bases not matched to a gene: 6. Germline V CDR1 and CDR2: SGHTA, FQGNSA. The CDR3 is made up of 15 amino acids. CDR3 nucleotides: TGTGCCAGCAGCCAACTCGGACAGGGGAACACTGAAGCTTTCTTT. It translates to CASSQLGQGNTEAFF.

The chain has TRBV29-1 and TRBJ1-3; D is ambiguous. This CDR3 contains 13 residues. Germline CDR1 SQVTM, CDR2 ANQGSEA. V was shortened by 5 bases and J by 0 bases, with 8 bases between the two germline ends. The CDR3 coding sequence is TGCAGCGTTACGGGAGACTCTGGAAACACCATATATTTT. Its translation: CSVTGDSGNTIYF. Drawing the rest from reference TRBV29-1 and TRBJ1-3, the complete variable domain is SAVISQKPSRDICQRGTSLTIQCQVDSQVTMMFWYRQQPGQSLTLIATANQGSEATYESGFVIDKFPISRPNLTFSTLTVSNMSPEDSSIYLCSVTGDSGNTIYFGEGSWLTVV.

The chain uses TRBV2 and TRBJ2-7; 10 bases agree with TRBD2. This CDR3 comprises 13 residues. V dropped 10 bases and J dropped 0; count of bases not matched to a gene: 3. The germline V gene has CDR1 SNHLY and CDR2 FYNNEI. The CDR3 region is CATGLAVSYEQYF. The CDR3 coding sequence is TGTGCCACAGGACTAGCGGTCTCCTACGAGCAGTACTTC.

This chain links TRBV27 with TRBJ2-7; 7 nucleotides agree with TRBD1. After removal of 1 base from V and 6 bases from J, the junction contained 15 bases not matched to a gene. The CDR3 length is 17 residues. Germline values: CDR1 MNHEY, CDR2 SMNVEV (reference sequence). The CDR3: CASSLLGGSGRGCEQYF. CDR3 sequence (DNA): TGTGCCAGCAGTTTATTAGGCGGTAGTGGCAGGGGGTGCGAGCAGTACTTC.

The CDR3 bases are TGTGCCAGCAGCTCTTCCCAGGTTTCTGATACGCAGTATTTT. It codes for CASSSSQVSDTQYF. The rearrangement joins TRBV14 to TRBJ2-3; D gene unclear. The CDR3 contains 14 residues. Germline CDR1 is SGHDN and CDR2 is FVKESK. Trimming left V 5 bases short and J 6 bases short, with 15 bases between.

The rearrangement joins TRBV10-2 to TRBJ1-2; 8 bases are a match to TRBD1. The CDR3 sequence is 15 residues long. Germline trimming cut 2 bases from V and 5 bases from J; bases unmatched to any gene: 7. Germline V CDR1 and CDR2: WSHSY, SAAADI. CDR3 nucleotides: TGCGCCAGCAGTGAGCCGTGGACAGGGTTTTATGGCTACACCTTC. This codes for CASSEPWTGFYGYTF.

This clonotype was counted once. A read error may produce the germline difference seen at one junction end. CDR3 amino acids: CIVWVSGTNVLTF. For the CDR3, the DNA is TGCATCGTCTGGGTATCTGGGACCAACGTCCTGACTTTC. The chain recombines TRBV29-1 with TRBJ2-6; D is unresolved. Looked up from germline, CDR1 is SQVTM and CDR2 is ANQGSEA. This CDR3 is built from 13 residues.

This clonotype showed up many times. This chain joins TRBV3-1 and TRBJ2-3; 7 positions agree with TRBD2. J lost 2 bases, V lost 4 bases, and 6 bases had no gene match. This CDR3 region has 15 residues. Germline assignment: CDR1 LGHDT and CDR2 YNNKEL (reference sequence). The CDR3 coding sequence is TGTGCCAGCAGCCTCCAGCGGGGCTACACAGATACGCAGTATTTT. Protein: CASSLQRGYTDTQYF.

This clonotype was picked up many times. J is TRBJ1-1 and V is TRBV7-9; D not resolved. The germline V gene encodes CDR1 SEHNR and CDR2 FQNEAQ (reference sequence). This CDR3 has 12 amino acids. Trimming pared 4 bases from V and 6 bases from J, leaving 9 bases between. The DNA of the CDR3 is TGTGCCAGCAGCTCGTTCCCCCCTGAAGCTTTCTTT. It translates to CASSSFPPEAFF.

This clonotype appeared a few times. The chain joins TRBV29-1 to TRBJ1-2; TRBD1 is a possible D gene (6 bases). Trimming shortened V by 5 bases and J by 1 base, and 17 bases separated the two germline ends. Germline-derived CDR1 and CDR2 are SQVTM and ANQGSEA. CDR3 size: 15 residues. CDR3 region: CSVSPGGHYNYGYTF. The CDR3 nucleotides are TGCAGCGTTTCCCCCGGGGGACACTATAACTATGGCTACACCTTC.

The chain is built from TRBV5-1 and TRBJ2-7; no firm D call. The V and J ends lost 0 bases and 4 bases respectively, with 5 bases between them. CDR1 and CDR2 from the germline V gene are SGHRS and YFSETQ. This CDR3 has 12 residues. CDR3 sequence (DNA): TGCGCCAGCAGCTTGGGTATGTACGAGCAGTACTTC. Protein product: CASSLGMYEQYF. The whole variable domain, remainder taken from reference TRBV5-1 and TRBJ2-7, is KAGVTQTPRYLIKTRGQQVTLSCSPISGHRSVSWYQQTPGQGLQFLFEYFSETQRNKGNFPGRFSGRQFSNSRSEMNVSTLELGDSALYLCASSLGMYEQYFGPGTRLTVT.

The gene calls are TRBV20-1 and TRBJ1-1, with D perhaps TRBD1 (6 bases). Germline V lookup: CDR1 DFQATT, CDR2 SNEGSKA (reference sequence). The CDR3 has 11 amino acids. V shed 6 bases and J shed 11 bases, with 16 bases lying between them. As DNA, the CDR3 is TGCAGTGCGGACAGCAAATTGAGGGCTTTCTTT. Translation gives CSADSKLRAFF.

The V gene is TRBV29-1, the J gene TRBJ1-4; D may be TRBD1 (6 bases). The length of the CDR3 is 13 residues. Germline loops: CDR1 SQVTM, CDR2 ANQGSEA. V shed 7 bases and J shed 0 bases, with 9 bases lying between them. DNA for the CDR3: TGCAGCGGACAGGCCACAACTAATGAAAAACTGTTTTTT. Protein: CSGQATTNEKLFF. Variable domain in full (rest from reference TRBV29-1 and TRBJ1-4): SAVISQKPSRDICQRGTSLTIQCQVDSQVTMMFWYRQQPGQSLTLIATANQGSEATYESGFVIDKFPISRPNLTFSTLTVSNMSPEDSSIYLCSGQATTNEKLFFGSGTQLSVL.

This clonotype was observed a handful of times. The CDR3: CSVVGQTTEKLFF. The CDR3 DNA sequence: TGCAGCGTTGTTGGGCAGACCACCGAAAAACTGTTTTTT. The chain is built from TRBV29-1 and TRBJ1-4, with unresolved D. The CDR3 is 13 amino acids. Germline V gene data show CDR1 as SQVTM and CDR2 as ANQGSEA. The ends were cut back, 4 bases at V and 8 bases at J, with 14 bases in the middle.

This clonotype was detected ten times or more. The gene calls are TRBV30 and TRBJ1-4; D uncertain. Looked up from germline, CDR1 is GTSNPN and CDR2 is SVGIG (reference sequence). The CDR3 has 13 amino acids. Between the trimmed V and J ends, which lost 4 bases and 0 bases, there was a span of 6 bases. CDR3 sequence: CAWMAATNEKLFF. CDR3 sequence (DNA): TGTGCCTGGATGGCGGCAACTAATGAAAAACTGTTTTTT.

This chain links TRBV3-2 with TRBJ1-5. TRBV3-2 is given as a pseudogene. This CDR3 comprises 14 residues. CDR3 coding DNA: TGTGCCAGCAGCTTTTTTCCTCAAAATCAGCCCCAGCATTTT. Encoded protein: CASSFFPQNQPQHF.

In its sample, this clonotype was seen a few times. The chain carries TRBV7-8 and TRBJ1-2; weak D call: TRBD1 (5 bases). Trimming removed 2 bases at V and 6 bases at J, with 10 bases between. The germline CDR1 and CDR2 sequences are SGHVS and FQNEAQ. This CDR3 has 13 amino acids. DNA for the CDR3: TGTGCCAGCAGCTTACTAGGGGTCGATGGCTACACCTTC. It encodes CASSLLGVDGYTF.

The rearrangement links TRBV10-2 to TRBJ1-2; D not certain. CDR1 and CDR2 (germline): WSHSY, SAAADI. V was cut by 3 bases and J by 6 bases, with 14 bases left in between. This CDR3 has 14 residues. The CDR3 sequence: CASSESRINHGYTF. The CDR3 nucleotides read TGCGCCAGCAGTGAATCCAGGATAAACCATGGCTACACCTTC.

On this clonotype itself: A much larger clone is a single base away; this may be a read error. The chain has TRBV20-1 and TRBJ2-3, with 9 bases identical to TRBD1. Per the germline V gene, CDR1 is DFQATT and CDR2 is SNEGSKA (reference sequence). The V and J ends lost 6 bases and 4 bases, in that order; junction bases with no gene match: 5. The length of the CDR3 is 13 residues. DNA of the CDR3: TGCAGTGCCTCGGGACAGGGCGCAGATACGCAGTATTTT. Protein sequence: CSASGQGADTQYF.